Listed below are T cell receptor beta chains from one sample, sequenced in a study of blood T cell repertoires in COVID-19. The table came from immunoSEQ multiplex PCR; TCRdb's copy has only in-frame clones and leaves some out. The repertoire holds about 59,000 clones, with approximately 80% as singletons. Material: peripheral blood. These TCRs come from an older man with acute or convalescent COVID-19. CDR3s include the opening cysteine and the closing phenylalanine or tryptophan. The order of the fields is J gene, D gene, V gene, clone size, CDR3 protein, CDR3 DNA. D genes are given only for firm matches. The size entry is marked missing in some rows and otherwise reads once, few, many or a size class.

j_gene: TRBJ1-5; d_gene: -; v_gene: TRBV20-1; abundance: -; CDR3aa: CSASQGSNQPQHF; CDR3nt: TGCAGTGCTAGTCAGGGATCCAATCAGCCCCAGCATTTT
j_gene: TRBJ2-1; d_gene: TRBD2; v_gene: TRBV18; abundance: once; CDR3aa: CASSPGTSGYNEQFF; CDR3nt: TGTGCCAGCTCACCCGGGACTAGCGGCTACAATGAGCAGTTCTTC
j_gene: TRBJ1-1; d_gene: TRBD1; v_gene: TRBV11-3; abundance: -; CDR3aa: CASSLRQGANTEAFF; CDR3nt: TGTGCCAGCAGTCTCCGACAGGGGGCAAACACTGAAGCTTTCTTT
j_gene: TRBJ2-3; d_gene: TRBD2; v_gene: TRBV18; abundance: -; CDR3aa: CASSPPGASGGIISHF; CDR3nt: TGTGCCAGCTCACCACCCGGGGCTAGCGGGGGAATAATCAGCCATTTT
j_gene: TRBJ1-2; d_gene: -; v_gene: TRBV7-8; abundance: -; CDR3aa: CASSLEAEALYGYTF; CDR3nt: TGTGCCAGCAGCTTAGAGGCAGAGGCCCTCTATGGCTACACCTTC
j_gene: TRBJ2-7; d_gene: -; v_gene: TRBV28; abundance: -; CDR3aa: CASSVHASYEQYF; CDR3nt: TGTGCCAGCAGTGTACACGCCTCCTACGAGCAGTACTTC
j_gene: TRBJ2-4; d_gene: -; v_gene: TRBV6-6; abundance: -; CDR3aa: CASSYSQDIQYF; CDR3nt: TGTGCCAGCAGTTACTCCCAGGACATTCAGTACTTC
j_gene: TRBJ2-1; d_gene: -; v_gene: TRBV7-9; abundance: -; CDR3aa: CASSQTGVDEQFF; CDR3nt: TGTGCCAGCAGTCAGACGGGGGTCGATGAGCAGTTCTTC
j_gene: TRBJ1-2; d_gene: TRBD1; v_gene: TRBV5-1; abundance: once; CDR3aa: CASSLAIMTGVNYGYTF; CDR3nt: TGCGCCAGCAGCTTGGCAATTATGACAGGGGTGAACTATGGCTACACCTTC
j_gene: TRBJ2-1; d_gene: TRBD2; v_gene: TRBV27; abundance: -; CDR3aa: CASSLSAQRDYLHNEQFF; CDR3nt: TGTGCCAGCAGTTTATCGGCCCAACGGGACTACCTCCACAATGAGCAGTTCTTC
j_gene: TRBJ2-7; d_gene: TRBD1; v_gene: TRBV18; abundance: -; CDR3aa: CASSRQGSEQYF; CDR3nt: TGTGCCAGCTCACGACAGGGTAGCGAGCAGTACTTC
j_gene: TRBJ1-5; d_gene: TRBD1; v_gene: TRBV6-1; abundance: -; CDR3aa: CASSQVTGGLNQPQHF; CDR3nt: TGTGCCAGCAGTCAAGTGACAGGGGGCCTAAATCAGCCCCAGCATTTT
j_gene: TRBJ1-1; d_gene: -; v_gene: TRBV9; abundance: -; CDR3aa: CASSSLGGAVNTEAFF; CDR3nt: TGTGCCAGCAGCTCTCTGGGGGGGGCGGTGAACACTGAAGCTTTCTTT
j_gene: TRBJ1-2; d_gene: TRBD1; v_gene: TRBV6-1; abundance: -; CDR3aa: CASSEGTGSGYGYTF; CDR3nt: TGTGCCAGCAGTGAAGGGACAGGGTCCGGCTATGGCTACACCTTC
j_gene: TRBJ1-1; d_gene: -; v_gene: TRBV6-5; abundance: once; CDR3aa: CASSVEVRTEAFF; CDR3nt: TGTGCCAGCTCGGTGGAGGTGAGAACTGAAGCTTTCTTT
j_gene: TRBJ2-1; d_gene: -; v_gene: TRBV14; abundance: once; CDR3aa: CASSQALGTYNEQFF; CDR3nt: TGTGCCAGCAGCCAAGCTCTCGGGACTTACAATGAGCAGTTCTTC
j_gene: TRBJ2-2; d_gene: -; v_gene: TRBV5-1; abundance: -; CDR3aa: CASSLEQNTGELFF; CDR3nt: TGCGCCAGCAGCTTGGAACAGAACACCGGGGAGCTGTTTTTT
j_gene: TRBJ1-2; d_gene: -; v_gene: TRBV19; abundance: -; CDR3aa: CASSISGQPGYTF; CDR3nt: TGTGCCAGTAGTATTAGCGGCCAGCCAGGCTACACCTTC
j_gene: TRBJ1-6; d_gene: TRBD1; v_gene: TRBV13; abundance: once; CDR3aa: CASSLGQGNNSPLHF; CDR3nt: TGTGCCAGCAGCTTGGGACAGGGGAATAATTCACCCCTCCACTTT
j_gene: TRBJ2-2; d_gene: -; v_gene: TRBV5-4; abundance: -; CDR3aa: CASSLRVGGTGELFF; CDR3nt: TGTGCCAGCAGTTTGCGAGTGGGGGGCACCGGGGAGCTGTTTTTT
j_gene: TRBJ1-4; d_gene: -; v_gene: TRBV2; abundance: -; CDR3aa: CASSEGAASNEKLFF; CDR3nt: TGTGCCAGCAGTGAAGGGGCAGCATCTAATGAAAAACTGTTTTTT
j_gene: TRBJ1-3; d_gene: -; v_gene: TRBV7-8; abundance: -; CDR3aa: CASSLKDSLSGNTIYF; CDR3nt: TGTGCCAGCAGCCTCAAGGACAGTCTCTCTGGAAACACCATATATTTT
j_gene: TRBJ1-5; d_gene: TRBD1; v_gene: TRBV10-2; abundance: once; CDR3aa: CASSLDRGNQPQHF; CDR3nt: TGCGCCAGCAGTTTGGACAGGGGGAATCAGCCCCAGCATTTT
j_gene: TRBJ1-3; d_gene: -; v_gene: TRBV28; abundance: -; CDR3aa: CASSLPTGFVGNTIYF; CDR3nt: TGTGCCAGCAGCCTACCCACAGGGTTCGTTGGAAACACCATATATTTT
j_gene: TRBJ1-1; d_gene: -; v_gene: TRBV5-4; abundance: -; CDR3aa: CASSFQGGAEAFF; CDR3nt: TGTGCCAGCAGCTTTCAGGGTGGGGCTGAAGCTTTCTTT
j_gene: TRBJ2-7; d_gene: TRBD2; v_gene: TRBV9; abundance: -; CDR3aa: CASSVAATSGNGEQYF; CDR3nt: TGTGCCAGCAGCGTAGCAGCGACTAGCGGGAATGGCGAGCAGTACTTC
j_gene: TRBJ1-1; d_gene: TRBD1; v_gene: TRBV29-1; abundance: -; CDR3aa: CSVYRGRRNTEAFF; CDR3nt: TGCAGCGTTTACAGGGGGAGAAGGAACACTGAAGCTTTCTTT
j_gene: TRBJ1-5; d_gene: -; v_gene: TRBV30; abundance: -; CDR3aa: CAWSVSGYSNQPQHF; CDR3nt: TGTGCCTGGAGTGTAAGCGGATATAGCAATCAGCCCCAGCATTTT
j_gene: TRBJ1-6; d_gene: -; v_gene: TRBV2; abundance: -; CDR3aa: CASSESRYNSPLHF; CDR3nt: TGTGCCAGCAGTGAGTCCAGATATAATTCACCCCTCCACTTT
j_gene: TRBJ2-7; d_gene: TRBD1; v_gene: TRBV7-6; abundance: -; CDR3aa: CASSSGQDPSGSYEQYF; CDR3nt: TGTGCCAGCAGCTCGGGACAGGACCCGTCCGGGTCCTACGAGCAGTACTTC
j_gene: TRBJ1-1; d_gene: -; v_gene: TRBV18; abundance: -; CDR3aa: CASSPLGGAGATEAFF; CDR3nt: TGTGCCAGCTCACCACTAGGGGGGGCAGGGGCCACTGAAGCTTTCTTT
j_gene: TRBJ2-7; d_gene: TRBD1; v_gene: TRBV6-5; abundance: -; CDR3aa: CASSNAGQANEQYF; CDR3nt: TGTGCCAGCAGCAACGCCGGACAGGCTAACGAGCAGTACTTC
j_gene: TRBJ1-6; d_gene: -; v_gene: TRBV7-8; abundance: -; CDR3aa: CASRYTTGYGSPLHF; CDR3nt: TGTGCCAGCAGATATACTACGGGGTATGGTTCACCCCTCCACTTT
j_gene: TRBJ2-2; d_gene: -; v_gene: TRBV7-2; abundance: medium-sized; CDR3aa: CASSFAANTGELFF; CDR3nt: TGTGCCAGCAGCTTCGCAGCGAACACCGGGGAGCTGTTTTTT
j_gene: TRBJ1-3; d_gene: -; v_gene: TRBV11-2; abundance: once; CDR3aa: CASSPERTSEGNTIYF; CDR3nt: TGTGCCAGCAGCCCGGAGCGTACCTCTGAAGGAAACACCATATATTTT
j_gene: TRBJ2-3; d_gene: -; v_gene: TRBV29-1; abundance: once; CDR3aa: CSVEKPSADTQYF; CDR3nt: TGCAGCGTTGAAAAGCCCAGCGCAGATACGCAGTATTTT
j_gene: TRBJ1-3; d_gene: TRBD1; v_gene: TRBV7-9; abundance: few; CDR3aa: CASSLGPGTDGNTIYF; CDR3nt: TGTGCCAGCAGCTTAGGTCCTGGGACAGATGGAAACACCATATATTTT
j_gene: TRBJ1-5; d_gene: TRBD1; v_gene: TRBV28; abundance: once; CDR3aa: CASSRGQRRSQPQHF; CDR3nt: TGTGCCAGCAGCAGGGGACAGCGTCGCAGTCAGCCCCAGCATTTT
j_gene: TRBJ2-5; d_gene: TRBD2; v_gene: TRBV11-3; abundance: few; CDR3aa: CASSFGTSGKKLETQYF; CDR3nt: TGTGCCAGCAGCTTCGGGACTAGCGGGAAGAAATTGGAGACCCAGTACTTC
j_gene: TRBJ1-4; d_gene: -; v_gene: TRBV10-2; abundance: -; CDR3aa: CASSQGFRANEKLFF; CDR3nt: TGCGCCAGCAGTCAGGGGTTCAGAGCTAATGAAAAACTGTTTTTT
j_gene: TRBJ1-1; d_gene: TRBD1; v_gene: TRBV5-6; abundance: -; CDR3aa: CASSPFHGQVNTEAFF; CDR3nt: TGTGCCAGCAGCCCGTTCCACGGACAGGTCAACACTGAAGCTTTCTTT
j_gene: TRBJ2-6; d_gene: TRBD1; v_gene: TRBV11-3; abundance: once; CDR3aa: CASSPQQGRGANVLTF; CDR3nt: TGTGCCAGCAGCCCCCAACAGGGGAGAGGGGCCAACGTCCTGACTTTC
j_gene: TRBJ1-6; d_gene: TRBD1; v_gene: TRBV10-1; abundance: -; CDR3aa: CASSVGTGNSPLHF; CDR3nt: TGCGCCAGCAGTGTGGGGACAGGGAATTCACCCCTCCACTTT
j_gene: TRBJ2-2; d_gene: TRBD2; v_gene: TRBV5-4; abundance: -; CDR3aa: CASSSLAGGFPGELFF; CDR3nt: TGTGCCAGCAGCTCGTTAGCGGGGGGATTCCCCGGGGAGCTGTTTTTT
j_gene: TRBJ1-4; d_gene: -; v_gene: TRBV13; abundance: few; CDR3aa: CASSFGVRDEKLFF; CDR3nt: TGTGCCAGCAGCTTTGGGGTCAGGGATGAAAAACTGTTTTTT